This T cell receptor (beta chain) derives from a study of cytomegalovirus exposure and HLA in healthy donors. The primer mix had 60 Vbeta and 13 Jbeta primers. Data came from immunoSEQ multiplex PCR; TCRdb stores just in-frame clones and leaves some out. There are 80,000 or so clones in the sample; more than 75% occur only once, and roughly 3.5% lies in the top ten. CDR3 size: 16 residues. Germline loops: CDR1 MGHRA, CDR2 YSYEKL. Trimming cost V 1 base and J 3 bases; bases outside gene matches: 5. J is TRBJ1-5 and V is TRBV4-1; 8 bases are a match to TRBD1. This TCR derives from a man aged 40-49 years in good health and CMV-seronegative. What was sequenced was PBMCs. The CDR3 nucleotides read TGCGCCAGCAGCCAAGGACCGACAGGGGACAATCAGCCCCAGCATTTT. This translates into CASSQGPTGDNQPQHF.